This T cell receptor (beta chain) was documented in a study of T cell repertoires in ileal Crohn's disease. Study information: Every patient was operated on for stricturing (roughly 60%) or penetrating (about 40%) complications.

Each sample's TCRB immunosequencing used 500 to 550 nanograms of biopsy DNA. Assay: immunoSEQ multiplex PCR; the TCRdb copy retains only in-frame clones and omits some. There are 14,000 or so clones in the sample; about 73% occur only once, and 4.5% lies in the top ten. Whole-study results and caveats: Compared with CD4 T cells, sorted CD8 cells carried more expanded clones. Active smokers at surgery had more clonal expansions than non-smokers.

A word on this clone: Its antigen is not identified.

The V and J ends lost 3 bases and 4 bases, in that order; junction bases with no gene match: 3. The germline gives CDR1 SEHNR, CDR2 FQNEAQ (reference sequence). The CDR3 has 14 residues. V is TRBV7-9 and J is TRBJ2-7; 10 nucleotides line up with TRBD1. Material for sequencing was ileal tissue. The sequence derives from an adult with Crohn's disease. The CDR3 DNA follows: TGTGCCAGCAGCTTGGGACAGGGGTTATACGAGCAGTACTTC. Translating gives CASSLGQGLYEQYF.